What follows is one T cell receptor (beta chain) and its context. These data come from a study of cytomegalovirus exposure and HLA in healthy donors. Donors likely had unrecorded immune exposures despite being nominally healthy when sampled. Trimming cost V 10 bases and J 7 bases, with 20 bases left between them. CDR1 LNHDA and CDR2 SQIVND come from the germline V gene (reference sequence). The CDR3 runs to 14 residues. This PCR relied on a set of 60 Vbeta primers and 13 Jbeta primers. Some clones are missing from TCRdb's copy, which holds only in-frame ones; the method was immunoSEQ multiplex PCR. This table holds 90,000 to 120,000 clones, around 80% found once.

The sequence derives from a woman in her 40s in good health and CMV-seronegative. The sample taken for sequencing was PBMCs. This chain connects TRBV19 to TRBJ2-1, with TRBD1 as a possible D gene (6 bases). CDR3 protein: CATLSVQGQNEQFF. The CDR3 region has the DNA TGTGCCACCTTAAGTGTGCAGGGGCAGAATGAGCAGTTCTTC.